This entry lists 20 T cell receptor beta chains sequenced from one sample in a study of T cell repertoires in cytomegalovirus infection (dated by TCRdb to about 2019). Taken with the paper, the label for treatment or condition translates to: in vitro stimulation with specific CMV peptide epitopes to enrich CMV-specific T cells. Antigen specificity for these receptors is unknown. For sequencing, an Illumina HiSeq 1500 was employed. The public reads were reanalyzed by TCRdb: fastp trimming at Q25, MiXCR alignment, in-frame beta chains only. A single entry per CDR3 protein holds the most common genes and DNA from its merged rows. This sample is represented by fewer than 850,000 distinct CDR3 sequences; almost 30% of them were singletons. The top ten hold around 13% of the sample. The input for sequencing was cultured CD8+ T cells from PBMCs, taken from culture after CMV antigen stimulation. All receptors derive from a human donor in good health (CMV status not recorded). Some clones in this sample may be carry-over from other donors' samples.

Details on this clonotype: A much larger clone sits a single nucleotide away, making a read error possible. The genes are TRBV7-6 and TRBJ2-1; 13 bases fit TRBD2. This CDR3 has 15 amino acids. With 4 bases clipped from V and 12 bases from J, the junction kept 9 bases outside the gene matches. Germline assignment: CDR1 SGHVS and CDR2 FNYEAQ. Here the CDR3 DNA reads TGTGCCAGCAGCTCTACTAGCGGGGGGGCAGGTGTGCAGTTCTTC. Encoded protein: CASSSTSGGAGVQFF.

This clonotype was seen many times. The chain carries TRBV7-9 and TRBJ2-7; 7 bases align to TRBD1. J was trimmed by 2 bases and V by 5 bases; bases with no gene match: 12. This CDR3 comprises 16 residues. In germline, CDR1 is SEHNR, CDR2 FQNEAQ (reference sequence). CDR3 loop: CASSPGEGTGAYEQYF. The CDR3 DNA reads TGTGCCAGCAGCCCCGGGGAAGGAACAGGGGCCTACGAGCAGTACTTC. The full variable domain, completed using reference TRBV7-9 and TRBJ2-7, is DTGVSQNPRHKITKRGQNVTFRCDPISEHNRLYWYRQTLGQGPEFLTYFQNEAQLEKSRLLSDRFSAERPKGSFSTLEIQRTEQGDSAMYLCASSPGEGTGAYEQYFGPGTRLTVT.

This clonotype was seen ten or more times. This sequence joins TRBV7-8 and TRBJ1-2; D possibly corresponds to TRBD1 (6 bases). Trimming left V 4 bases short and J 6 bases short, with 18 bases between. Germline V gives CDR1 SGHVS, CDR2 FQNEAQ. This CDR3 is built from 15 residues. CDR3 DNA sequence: TGTGCCAGCAGCTCCGGGACACGAAAGTTCGATGGCTACACCTTC. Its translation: CASSSGTRKFDGYTF.

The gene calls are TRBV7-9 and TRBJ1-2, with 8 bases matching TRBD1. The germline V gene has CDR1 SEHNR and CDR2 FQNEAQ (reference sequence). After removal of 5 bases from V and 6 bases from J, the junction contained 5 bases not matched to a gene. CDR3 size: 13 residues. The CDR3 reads CASSVRTGNGYTF. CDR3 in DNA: TGTGCCAGCAGCGTCCGGACAGGGAATGGCTACACCTTC.

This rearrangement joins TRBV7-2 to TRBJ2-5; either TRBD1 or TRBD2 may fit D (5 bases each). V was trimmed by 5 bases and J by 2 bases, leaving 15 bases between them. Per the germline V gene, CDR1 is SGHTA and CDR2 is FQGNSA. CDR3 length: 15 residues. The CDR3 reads CASSLRGGPQETQYF. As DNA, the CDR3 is TGTGCCAGCAGCCTTCGGGGCGGCCCTCAAGAGACCCAGTACTTC.

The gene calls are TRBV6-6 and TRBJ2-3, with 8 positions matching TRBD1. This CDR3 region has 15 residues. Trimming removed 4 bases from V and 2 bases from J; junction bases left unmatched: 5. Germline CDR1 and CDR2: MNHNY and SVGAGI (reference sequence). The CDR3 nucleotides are TGTGCCAGCAGTTCCCCAGGGGGCGTCACAGATACGCAGTATTTT. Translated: CASSSPGGVTDTQYF.

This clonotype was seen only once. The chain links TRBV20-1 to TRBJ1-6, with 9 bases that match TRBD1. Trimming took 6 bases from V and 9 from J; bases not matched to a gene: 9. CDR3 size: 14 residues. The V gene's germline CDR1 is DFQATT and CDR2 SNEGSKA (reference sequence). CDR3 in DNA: TGCAGTGCACCGCCGGGACAGGGAGTTTCACCCCTCCACTTT. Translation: CSAPPGQGVSPLHF.

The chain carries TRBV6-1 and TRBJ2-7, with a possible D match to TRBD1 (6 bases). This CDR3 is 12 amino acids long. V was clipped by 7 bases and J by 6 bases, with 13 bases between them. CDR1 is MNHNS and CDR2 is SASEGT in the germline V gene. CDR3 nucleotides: TGTGCCAGCACCCCCACAGGGTCCGAGCAGTACTTC. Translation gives CASTPTGSEQYF.

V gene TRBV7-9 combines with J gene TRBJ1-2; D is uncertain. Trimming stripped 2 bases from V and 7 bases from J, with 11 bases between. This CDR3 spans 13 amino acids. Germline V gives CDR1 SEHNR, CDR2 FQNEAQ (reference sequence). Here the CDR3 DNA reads TGTGCCAGCAGCTTAAAGGTCATCGGTGGCTACACCTTC. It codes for CASSLKVIGGYTF.

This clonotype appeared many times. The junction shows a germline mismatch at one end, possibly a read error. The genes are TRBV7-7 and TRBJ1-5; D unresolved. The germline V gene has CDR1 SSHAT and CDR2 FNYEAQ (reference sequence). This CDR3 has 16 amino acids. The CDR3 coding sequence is TGTGCTAGCAGCTTCCCGGACCTGACCCCCAATCAGCCCCAGCATTTT. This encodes CASSFPDLTPNQPQHF.

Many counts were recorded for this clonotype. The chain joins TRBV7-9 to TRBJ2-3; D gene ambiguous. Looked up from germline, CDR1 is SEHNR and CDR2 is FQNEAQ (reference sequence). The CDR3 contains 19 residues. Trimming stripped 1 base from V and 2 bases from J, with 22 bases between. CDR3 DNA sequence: TGTGCCAGCAGCTTAGAACCCGATAGGGCAGGACCCAACACAGATACGCAGTATTTT. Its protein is CASSLEPDRAGPNTDTQYF.

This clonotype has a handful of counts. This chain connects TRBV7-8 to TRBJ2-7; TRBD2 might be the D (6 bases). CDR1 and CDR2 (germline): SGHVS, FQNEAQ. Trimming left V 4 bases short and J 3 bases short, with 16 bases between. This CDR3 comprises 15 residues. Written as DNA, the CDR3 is TGTGCCAGCAGCTCCTCGGAGGGACCGATCTACGAGCAGTACTTC. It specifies CASSSSEGPIYEQYF. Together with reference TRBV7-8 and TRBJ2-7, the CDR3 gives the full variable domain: GAGVSQSPRYKVAKRGQDVALRCDPISGHVSLFWYQQALGQGPEFLTYFQNEAQLDKSGLPSDRFFAERPEGSVSTLKIQRTQQEDSAVYLCASSSSEGPIYEQYFGPGTRLTVT.

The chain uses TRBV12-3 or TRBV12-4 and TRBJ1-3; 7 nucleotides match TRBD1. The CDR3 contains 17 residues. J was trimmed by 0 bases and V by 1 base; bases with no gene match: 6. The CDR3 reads CASSLDSDRSSGNTIYF. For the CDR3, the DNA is TGTGCCAGCAGTTTAGACTCGGACAGGAGCTCTGGAAACACCATATATTTT.

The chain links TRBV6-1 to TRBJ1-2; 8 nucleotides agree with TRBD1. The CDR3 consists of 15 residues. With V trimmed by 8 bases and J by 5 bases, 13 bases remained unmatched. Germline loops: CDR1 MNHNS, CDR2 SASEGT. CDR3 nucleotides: TGTGCCAGCGGGCAGTACGGGACAGGACGATATGGCTACACCTTC. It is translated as CASGQYGTGRYGYTF.

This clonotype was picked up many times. For the CDR3, the DNA is TGTGCCAGCAGCCCAGAAGCAGGGCGAGAGACCCAGTACTTC. It is translated as CASSPEAGRETQYF. The chain has TRBV7-8 and TRBJ2-5, with D perhaps matching TRBD1 (5 bases). Trimming pared 5 bases from V and 4 bases from J, leaving 14 bases between. CDR1 is SGHVS and CDR2 is FQNEAQ in the germline V gene. The length of the CDR3 is 14 residues. The whole variable domain, remainder taken from reference TRBV7-8 and TRBJ2-5, is GAGVSQSPRYKVAKRGQDVALRCDPISGHVSLFWYQQALGQGPEFLTYFQNEAQLDKSGLPSDRFFAERPEGSVSTLKIQRTQQEDSAVYLCASSPEAGRETQYFGPGTRLLVL.

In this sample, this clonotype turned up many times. The CDR3 nucleotides are TGTGCCAGCACCCAGGGGGTGAGCTCCTACAATGAGCAGTTCTTC. It encodes CASTQGVSSYNEQFF. This chain connects TRBV7-9 to TRBJ2-1, with 7 bases lining up with TRBD1. V lost 7 bases, J lost 0 bases, and 6 bases stayed unmatched. The CDR3 length is 15 residues. Germline-derived CDR1 and CDR2 are SEHNR and FQNEAQ (reference sequence).

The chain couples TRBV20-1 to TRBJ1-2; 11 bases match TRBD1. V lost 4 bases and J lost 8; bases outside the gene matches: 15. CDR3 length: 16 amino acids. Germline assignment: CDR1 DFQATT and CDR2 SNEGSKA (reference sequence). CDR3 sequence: CSAIWTGGAHGLGYTF. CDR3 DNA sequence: TGCAGTGCTATTTGGACAGGGGGCGCACATGGCCTGGGCTACACCTTC.

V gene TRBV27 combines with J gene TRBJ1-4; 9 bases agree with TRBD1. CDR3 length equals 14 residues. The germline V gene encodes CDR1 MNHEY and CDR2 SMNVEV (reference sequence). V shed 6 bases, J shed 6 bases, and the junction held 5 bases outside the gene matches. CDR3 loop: CASRITGGYEKLFF. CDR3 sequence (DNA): TGTGCCAGCAGGATTACAGGGGGCTATGAAAAACTGTTTTTT. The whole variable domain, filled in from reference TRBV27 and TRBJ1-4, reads EAQVTQNPRYLITVTGKKLTVTCSQNMNHEYMSWYRQDPGLGLRQIYYSMNVEVTDKGDVPEGYKVSRKEKRNFPLILESPSPNQTSLYFCASRITGGYEKLFFGSGTQLSVL.

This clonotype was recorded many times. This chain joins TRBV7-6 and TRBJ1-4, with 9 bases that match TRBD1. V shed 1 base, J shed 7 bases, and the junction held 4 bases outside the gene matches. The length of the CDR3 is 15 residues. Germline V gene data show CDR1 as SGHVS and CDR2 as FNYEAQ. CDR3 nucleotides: TGTGCCAGCAGCTTAGATGGGACAGGGCGTGAAAAACTGTTTTTT. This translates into CASSLDGTGREKLFF.

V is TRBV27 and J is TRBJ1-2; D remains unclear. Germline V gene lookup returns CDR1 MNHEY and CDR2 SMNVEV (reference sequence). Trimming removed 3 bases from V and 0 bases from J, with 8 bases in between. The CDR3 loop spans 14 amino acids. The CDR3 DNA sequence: TGTGCCAGCAGTTTGACCCCAACTAACTATGGCTACACCTTC. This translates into CASSLTPTNYGYTF.